The present TCR beta chain was sequenced within a study of blood T cell repertoires in COVID-19. In the source study's methods: Amplification of reference gene primers was used by the study to estimate nucleated cell counts. Sequenced by immunoSEQ multiplex PCR; TCRdb stores in-frame clones only, minus some. Clone size and the V and J calls come from that table; the DNA yielded D and trimming. The sample has 270,000 or so clones; around 93% are singletons. The V gene lost 4 bases and the J gene lost 2 bases, with 11 bases spanning the gap. Germline lookup yields CDR1 MGHRA and CDR2 YSYEKL. The CDR3 runs to 14 residues. People in the exposed group encountered a COVID-19 case within 2 weeks before entering the study.

The TCR comes from a man aged 35 to 55 who had been exposed to COVID-19. This sequence joins TRBV4-1 and TRBJ2-5, with D unresolved. Source material: PBMCs or T cells enriched from blood (not recorded which). In DNA form, the CDR3 reads TGCGCCAGCAGCCTTTCGGGTCCTCAAGAGACCCAGTACTTC. The encoded protein is CASSLSGPQETQYF.